This TCR beta chain was found in a study of kidney transplant recipient with SARS-CoV-2 infection. TCRdb reprocessed the reads with MiXCR, giving one entry per CDR3 protein. The sample shows approximately 240,000 distinct CDR3 sequences, 25% to 30% of them seen only once. Germline-derived CDR1 and CDR2 are SEHNR and FQNEAQ (reference sequence). CDR3 length: 14 residues. On this clonotype: It is likely a read error, because the conserved phenylalanine at the end of the CDR3 is missing.

The material was a blood sample, obtained at baseline and between days 110 and 120 from a kidney transplant recipient. The source is a male patient in his thirties who had COVID-19 and was a kidney transplant recipient. Some T cells may be provided by the graft donor. V is TRBV7-9 and J is TRBJ1-6; the D gene is possibly TRBD1 (6 bases). The CDR3 reads CTSSTTGRDSPLHL. Written as DNA, the CDR3 is TGTACCAGCAGCACCACAGGGCGTGATTCACCCCTCCACCTT.